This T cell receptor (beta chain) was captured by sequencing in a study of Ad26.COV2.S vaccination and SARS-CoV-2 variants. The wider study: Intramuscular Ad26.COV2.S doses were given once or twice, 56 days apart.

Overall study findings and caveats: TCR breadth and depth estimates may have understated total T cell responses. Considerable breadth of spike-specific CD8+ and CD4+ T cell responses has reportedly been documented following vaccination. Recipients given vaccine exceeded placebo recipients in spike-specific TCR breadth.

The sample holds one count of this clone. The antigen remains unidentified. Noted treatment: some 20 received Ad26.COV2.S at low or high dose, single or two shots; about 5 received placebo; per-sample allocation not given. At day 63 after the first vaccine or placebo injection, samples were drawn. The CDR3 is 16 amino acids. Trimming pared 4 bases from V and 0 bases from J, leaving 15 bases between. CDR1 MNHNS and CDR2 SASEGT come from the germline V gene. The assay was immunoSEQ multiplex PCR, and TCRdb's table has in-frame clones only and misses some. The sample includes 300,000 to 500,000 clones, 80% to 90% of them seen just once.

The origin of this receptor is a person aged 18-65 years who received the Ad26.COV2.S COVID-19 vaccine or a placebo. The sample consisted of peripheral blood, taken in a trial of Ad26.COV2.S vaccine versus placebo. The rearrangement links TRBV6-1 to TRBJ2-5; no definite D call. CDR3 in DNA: TGTGCCAGCAGTGGCAGAGAGAATCTGTACCAAGAGACCCAGTACTTC. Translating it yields CASSGRENLYQETQYF.